These 17 T cell receptor beta chains were sequenced from one sample in a study of cytomegalovirus exposure and HLA in healthy donors. Primers for the PCR totalled 60 Vbeta and 13 Jbeta. Assay used: immunoSEQ multiplex PCR; TCRdb lists only in-frame clones, some missing. The profile covers around 84,000 clones, with over 65% appearing a single time and 3.3% taken by the ten largest. The sequenced material came from PBMCs. The receptors here all came from a man aged 45-60 years in good health and CMV-seronegative.

The CDR3 nucleotides read TGCGCCAGCAGTCGACAGGGGGAAATCCCTGAAGCTTTCTTT. Amino acids: CASSRQGEIPEAFF. The chain has TRBV5-1 and TRBJ1-1, with 9 nucleotides matching TRBD1. From germline, CDR1 is SGHRS and CDR2 YFSETQ. The length of the CDR3 is 14 residues. V lost 5 bases, J lost 6 bases, and 8 bases stayed unmatched.

Concerning this clone itself: The germline gene is not matched at one end of the junction; a read error may be the cause. This chain links TRBV30 with TRBJ1-1; a possible D gene is TRBD1 (5 bases). This CDR3 is 11 amino acids long. Germline CDR1 reads GTSNPN; CDR2 reads SVGIG (reference sequence). The CDR3 loop reads CAWSVARDYYF. CDR3 sequence (DNA): TGTGCCTGGAGTGTAGCCAGGGACTACTACTTT. The variable domain in full, with the rest retrieved from reference TRBV30 and TRBJ1-1, is SQTIHQWPATLVQPVGSPLSLECTVEGTSNPNLYWYRQAAGRGLQLLFYSVGIGQISSEVPQNLSASRPQDRQFILSSKKLLLSDSGFYLCAWSVARDYYFGQGTRLTVV.

Only a few counts were recorded for this clone. The same CDR3 can be traced to other DNA sequences in this sample. The chain is built from TRBV6-5 and TRBJ1-2, with 8 bases identical to TRBD1. Germline trimming cut 4 bases from V and 8 bases from J; bases unmatched to any gene: 9. The germline CDR1 and CDR2 sequences are MNHEY and SVGAGI. This CDR3 contains 14 residues. The CDR3 loop reads CASSSSDRGGGYTF. For the CDR3, the DNA is TGTGCCAGCAGTTCCTCAGACAGGGGAGGAGGCTACACCTTC.

The chain recombines TRBV5-1 with TRBJ2-2; 7 bases fit TRBD1. This CDR3 spans 16 amino acids. CDR1 SGHRS and CDR2 YFSETQ come from the germline V gene. Trimming at V came to 0 bases and at J to 7 bases, leaving 9 bases not matched to a gene. This CDR3 is CASSLGGTAINGELFF. The CDR3 nucleotides read TGCGCCAGCAGCTTGGGAGGGACAGCCATTAACGGGGAGCTGTTTTTT.

The sample holds a few counts of this clone. The J gene is TRBJ2-4, the V gene TRBV7-2, with 13 bases lining up with TRBD2. Looked up from germline, CDR1 is SGHTA and CDR2 is FQGNSA. This CDR3 has 19 amino acids. V lost 4 bases, J lost 0 bases, and 9 bases stayed unmatched. In nucleotides, the CDR3 is TGTGCCAGCAGCTCGGGACTAGCGGGGAGTCTTCTAGCCAAAAACATTCAGTACTTC. This encodes CASSSGLAGSLLAKNIQYF.

CDR3 loop: CASSLTGAVEKLFF. The CDR3 DNA is TGTGCCAGCAGTTTAACAGGGGCTGTAGAAAAACTGTTTTTT. V usage is TRBV6-6 and J usage is TRBJ1-4, with 7 bases that match TRBD1. With V trimmed by 4 bases and J by 8 bases, 7 bases remained unmatched. CDR1 MNHNY and CDR2 SVGAGI come from the germline V gene (reference sequence). The CDR3 length is 14 residues.

This clone was observed once. The chain has TRBV28 and TRBJ1-2, with 11 bases fitting TRBD1. CDR3 size: 16 residues. CDR1 is MDHEN and CDR2 is SYDVKM in the germline V gene. V lost 4 bases and J lost 8; bases outside the gene matches: 12. The CDR3 region is CASSSPAGQGGLGYTF. DNA of the CDR3: TGTGCCAGCAGTTCGCCCGCGGGACAGGGGGGTTTGGGCTACACCTTC.

CDR3 sequence: CASSPGLQETQYF. DNA for the CDR3: TGTGCCAGCTCACCAGGGCTACAAGAGACCCAGTACTTC. V and J are TRBV18 and TRBJ2-5; D gene uncertain. The ends were cut back, 2 bases at V and 2 bases at J, with 6 bases in the middle. The CDR3 totals 13 residues. The germline V gene encodes CDR1 KGHSH and CDR2 LQKENI. Combining the CDR3 with reference TRBV18 and TRBJ2-5 gives the whole variable domain NAGVMQNPRHLVRRRGQEARLRCSPMKGHSHVYWYRQLPEEGLKFMVYLQKENIIDESGMPKERFSAEFPKEGPSILRIQQVVRGDSAAYFCASSPGLQETQYFGPGTRLLVL.

In this sample, this clone turned up once. The V gene is TRBV6-1, the J gene TRBJ2-3; D is unclear. Per the germline V gene, CDR1 is MNHNS and CDR2 is SASEGT. The CDR3 is 15 residues long. The V end lost 6 bases, the J end lost 0 bases, and 13 bases lay between the germline ends. CDR3 protein: CASSARIASTDTQYF. DNA for the CDR3: TGTGCCAGCAGCGCGAGGATAGCAAGCACAGATACGCAGTATTTT.

The chain employs TRBV28 and TRBJ1-4; the match to TRBD1 covers 10 bases. Germline V CDR1 and CDR2: MDHEN, SYDVKM. The CDR3 extends over 18 amino acids. Trimming cost V 8 bases and J 6 bases; bases outside gene matches: 18. CDR3 region: CASSHAPGTGEVDEKLFF. In DNA, the CDR3 is TGTGCCAGCTCCCACGCGCCCGGGACAGGGGAAGTGGATGAAAAACTGTTTTTT.

The rearrangement links TRBV19 to TRBJ2-2; weak D call: TRBD1 (7 bases). The CDR3 runs to 15 residues. Trimming stripped 6 bases from V and 4 bases from J, with 15 bases between. Looked up from germline, CDR1 is LNHDA and CDR2 is SQIVND (reference sequence). CDR3 loop: CASSPQGGGTGELFF. CDR3 sequence (DNA): TGTGCCAGTAGCCCTCAGGGGGGCGGCACCGGGGAGCTGTTTTTT.

The chain links TRBV4-3 to TRBJ2-2; 7 positions agree with TRBD2. CDR3 size: 16 residues. Germline V lookup: CDR1 LGHNA, CDR2 YSLEER. V shed 4 bases and J 3 bases; nucleotides not matched to a gene: 8. CDR3 protein: CASSPHGGGYTGELFF. The CDR3 DNA sequence: TGCGCCAGCAGCCCCCATGGCGGGGGTTACACCGGGGAGCTGTTTTTT.

J is TRBJ2-7 and V is TRBV11-3; tentative D call: TRBD1 (5 bases). The V end lost 3 bases, the J end lost 3 bases, and 9 bases lay between the germline ends. The germline V gene encodes CDR1 SGHNT and CDR2 YENEEA. The CDR3 runs 13 residues. CDR3 loop: CASSLDTNYEQYF. CDR3 DNA: TGTGCCAGCAGCTTGGACACAAACTACGAGCAGTACTTC.

This sequence joins TRBV9 and TRBJ2-3, with 11 nucleotides matching TRBD1. From germline, CDR1 is SGDLS and CDR2 YYNGEE. V lost 0 bases, J lost 5 bases, and 2 bases stayed unmatched. This CDR3 has 15 residues. The CDR3 bases are TGTGCCAGCAGCGTAGACGGGACAGGGGGAGATACGCAGTATTTT. Translating gives CASSVDGTGGDTQYF. Using reference TRBV9 and TRBJ2-3 for the parts outside the CDR3, the full variable domain is DSGVTQTPKHLITATGQRVTLRCSPRSGDLSVYWYQQSLDQGLQFLIQYYNGEERAKGNILERFSAQQFPDLHSELNLSSLELGDSALYFCASSVDGTGGDTQYFGPGTRLTVL.

The V and J genes are TRBV27 and TRBJ2-7; 10 bases match TRBD1. V lost 7 bases, J lost 4 bases, and 16 bases stayed unmatched. Germline V gene lookup returns CDR1 MNHEY and CDR2 SMNVEV (reference sequence). The CDR3 covers 17 residues. The CDR3 sequence: CASKKGGTGVGLYEQYF. CDR3 DNA: TGTGCCAGCAAAAAAGGGGGGACAGGGGTCGGGCTATACGAGCAGTACTTC.

This chain links TRBV6-5 with TRBJ1-1, with D tentatively TRBD1 (5 bases). With 2 bases removed from V and 4 bases from J, the gap between germline ends came to 8 bases. The germline V gene encodes CDR1 MNHEY and CDR2 SVGAGI. This CDR3 contains 13 residues. CDR3 sequence reads: CASSYIGGTEAFF. In DNA form, the CDR3 reads TGTGCCAGCAGTTACATCGGGGGCACTGAAGCTTTCTTT.

The chain couples TRBV2 to TRBJ2-2, with 10 bases matching TRBD1. Trimming removed 8 bases from V and 6 bases from J; junction bases left unmatched: 15. The CDR3 length is 17 residues. Germline V gene sequence: CDR1 SNHLY, CDR2 FYNNEI. In DNA form, the CDR3 reads TGTGCCAGCGTACTTACCCGGGACAGGGGTAGAGCCGGGGAGCTGTTTTTT. It translates to CASVLTRDRGRAGELFF.